These 27 T cell receptor beta chains were sequenced from one sample in a study of regulatory T cells in long-lasting Graves disease. The time point here: newly diagnosed GD, antithyroid drugs for less than 3 months. The TCR library was prepared using RNA isolated from PBMCs. Combining iRepertoire HTBI primers with Arm-PCR of CDR3 regions, the authors built TCR beta libraries. MiXCR, applied by TCRdb to the multiplex PCR reads, yields one record per CDR3 protein. The data contain 540,000 or so distinct CDR3 sequences, roughly 12% of them singletons. These same records also appear under a second study, on T cells in Graves' hyperthyroidism and ophthalmopathy.

Sample: peripheral blood mononuclear cells (PBMCs), taken at new diagnosis, from a patient treated with antithyroid drugs. These receptor sequences come from a man aged 25 to 45 with Graves disease.

This rearrangement joins TRBV12-3 or TRBV12-4 to TRBJ2-5; 14 bases match TRBD2. The CDR3 contains 15 residues. The ends lost 6 bases at V and 4 bases at J; junction bases unmatched: 4. In DNA form, the CDR3 reads TGTGCCAGCAGACCCGGGACTAGCGGGAGAGAGACCCAGTACTTC. This gives the protein CASRPGTSGRETQYF.

Many counts were recorded for this clonotype. The chain has TRBV2 and TRBJ2-1; 9 bases fit TRBD1. The CDR3 runs 14 residues. Germline V lookup: CDR1 SNHLY, CDR2 FYNNEI. The junction had 8 bases not matched to a gene; V was cut back by 6 bases and J by 8 bases. The CDR3 loop is CASRGDRVNDEQFF. Written as DNA, the CDR3 is TGTGCCAGCAGGGGGGACAGGGTAAACGATGAGCAGTTCTTC.

This clonotype was seen ten or more times. J is TRBJ2-7 and V is TRBV7-3; a possible D gene is TRBD1 (6 bases). The CDR3 totals 13 residues. V shed 5 bases and J shed 5 bases, with 13 bases lying between them. CDR1 is SGHTA, CDR2 FQGTGA, per germline. The CDR3 nucleotides read TGTGCCAGCAGCCTTAAACAGGGTCACGAGCAGTACTTC. It encodes CASSLKQGHEQYF.

In its sample, this clonotype was seen many times. The chain combines TRBV9 with TRBJ2-1, with TRBD2 matching over 9 bases. The germline gives CDR1 SGDLS, CDR2 YYNGEE. Trimming cost V 3 bases and J 15 bases; bases outside gene matches: 10. CDR3 length: 13 amino acids. The CDR3 DNA reads as TGTGCCAGCAGCGGGTCAGGGGAGGGACTAGCGTTCTTC. Translation: CASSGSGEGLAFF.

This clonotype was detected ten times or more. This sequence joins TRBV29-1 and TRBJ2-7; D is possibly TRBD2 (5 bases). Trimming pared 4 bases from V and 4 bases from J, leaving 20 bases between. Germline assignment: CDR1 SQVTM and CDR2 ANQGSEA. This CDR3 spans 15 amino acids. The CDR3 DNA reads as TGCAGCGTTGCCCTGGACTCCCCCGGACCGTACGAGCAGTACTTC. It is translated as CSVALDSPGPYEQYF.

This clonotype was recorded once. The chain employs TRBV15 and TRBJ2-1; no definite D call. Trimming stripped 0 bases from V and 15 bases from J, with 15 bases between. Germline loops: CDR1 LNHNV, CDR2 YYDKDF (reference sequence). The CDR3 covers 13 residues. In DNA form, the CDR3 reads TGTGCCACCAGCAGAGATCTGCCGGAATATGCGTTCTTC. Translating gives CATSRDLPEYAFF.

This clonotype was picked up a small number of times. J is TRBJ1-6 and V is TRBV30; no definite D call. The germline V gene has CDR1 GTSNPN and CDR2 SVGIG (reference sequence). Trimming left V 4 bases short and J 6 bases short, with 10 bases between. The CDR3 consists of 13 residues. For the CDR3, the DNA is TGTGCCTGGATCTCGACGGTTAATTCACCCCTCCACTTT. This translates into CAWISTVNSPLHF.

This clonotype was counted many times. This rearrangement joins TRBV7-2 to TRBJ2-7; 10 bases agree with TRBD1. V shed 6 bases, J shed 6 bases, and the junction held 11 bases outside the gene matches. The germline CDR1 and CDR2 sequences are SGHTA and FQGNSA. The CDR3 runs to 15 residues. The CDR3 spells CASRPDAGTGVEQYF. In nucleotides, the CDR3 is TGTGCCAGCAGGCCAGATGCCGGGACAGGGGTCGAGCAGTACTTC.

Details on this clonotype: It may be a read error: a sequence one base away is much more abundant. The chain is built from TRBV6-1 and TRBJ2-7; 9 nucleotides match TRBD2. The V gene's germline CDR1 is MNHNS and CDR2 SASEGT. V gave up 6 bases and J gave up 7 bases; unmatched junction bases: 13. The CDR3 runs 15 residues. This CDR3 is CASSVGGTSINEQYF. CDR3 DNA sequence: TGTGCCAGCAGCGTCGGTGGGACTAGCATTAATGAGCAGTACTTC.

In the case of this clonotype: A much larger clonotype is one base distant, so this may be a read error. The CDR3 does not end in the conserved phenylalanine or tryptophan, so this is likely a read error. CDR3 coding DNA: TGTGCCAGCAGTTTAGATCACCTCCTCTATGGCTACACCCTC. The encoded protein is CASSLDHLLYGYTL. The chain joins TRBV12-3 or TRBV12-4 to TRBJ1-2; D is unclear. This CDR3 region has 14 residues. V lost 1 base to trimming and J lost 4 bases, with 10 bases between them.

The V call is TRBV4-1, the J call TRBJ2-7; TRBD2 matches at 7 bases. The germline V gene encodes CDR1 MGHRA and CDR2 YSYEKL. The trim removed 0 bases at V and 7 bases at J, leaving 9 bases unmatched. The CDR3 sequence is 15 residues long. CDR3 sequence (DNA): TGCGCCAGCAGCCAAGATCGGGAGGAAGCCGCTGAGCAGTACTTC. Translating it yields CASSQDREEAAEQYF.

The chain recombines TRBV3-1 with TRBJ1-6; no clear D. Trimming took 0 bases from V and 14 from J, leaving 8 bases between them. This CDR3 contains 12 residues. Germline V CDR1 and CDR2: LGHDT, YNNKEL (reference sequence). The CDR3 bases are TGTGCCAGCAGCCAAGATCGGATTACCCTCCACTTT. This sequence encodes CASSQDRITLHF.

CDR3 nucleotides: TGTGCCAGCTCGTTACAGGACAGCTATCAAGAGACCCAGTACTTC. Encoded protein: CASSLQDSYQETQYF. The chain has TRBV18 and TRBJ2-5, with D possibly being TRBD1 (6 bases). From germline, CDR1 is KGHSH and CDR2 LQKENI. V was clipped by 6 bases and J by 2 bases, with 16 bases between them. CDR3 size: 15 residues.

Concerning this clonotype: A junction end diverges from the germline sequence, so it may reflect a read error. The chain combines TRBV6-1 with TRBJ2-1; D is unresolved. The CDR3 is made up of 15 amino acids. Germline lookup yields CDR1 MNHNS and CDR2 SASEGT. The CDR3 region is CASRTLPVGYNEQSF. The CDR3 coding sequence is TGTGCCAGCAGAACCCTACCCGTGGGCTACAATGAGCAGTCCTTC.

This clonotype was detected only a few times. The gene calls are TRBV28 and TRBJ2-2, with TRBD2 identical over 8 bases. The J segment lost 7 bases and the V segment lost 0 bases, leaving 7 bases of the junction unmatched. Germline V CDR1 and CDR2: MDHEN, SYDVKM. The length of the CDR3 is 16 residues. This CDR3 is CASSLWEREIVGELFF. The DNA for the CDR3 is TGTGCCAGCAGTTTATGGGAGCGGGAGATCGTCGGGGAGCTGTTTTTT. The entire variable domain, with the rest obtained from reference TRBV28 and TRBJ2-2, is as follows: DVKVTQSSRYLVKRTGEKVFLECVQDMDHENMFWYRQDPGLGLRLIYFSYDVKMKEKGDIPEGYSVSREKKERFSLILESASTNQTSMYLCASSLWEREIVGELFFGEGSRLTVL.

This clonotype appeared a few times. The chain combines TRBV14 with TRBJ2-1, with D perhaps TRBD2 (6 bases). The CDR3 covers 15 residues. V lost 1 base to trimming and J lost 7 bases, with 14 bases between them. CDR1 and CDR2 (germline): SGHDN, FVKESK. The CDR3 loop reads CASSQGWWEVNEQFF. DNA of the CDR3: TGTGCCAGCAGCCAAGGATGGTGGGAGGTAAATGAGCAGTTCTTC.

This rearrangement joins TRBV19 to TRBJ2-7; 7 nucleotides match TRBD1. From germline, CDR1 is LNHDA and CDR2 SQIVND (reference sequence). The CDR3 length is 13 residues. With 3 bases clipped from V and 1 base from J, the junction kept 0 bases outside the gene matches. CDR3 sequence: CASSMGQSYEQYF. The CDR3, as DNA: TGTGCCAGTAGTATGGGACAGTCCTACGAGCAGTACTTC.

This clonotype was observed a few times. The CDR3 protein is CASKGLATYNEQFF. CDR3 in DNA: TGTGCCAGCAAGGGACTAGCGACCTACAATGAGCAGTTCTTC. This chain connects TRBV2 to TRBJ2-1, with 10 nucleotides matching TRBD2. This CDR3 has 14 amino acids. The junction had 2 bases not matched to a gene; V was cut back by 7 bases and J by 2 bases. Germline V CDR1 and CDR2: SNHLY, FYNNEI.

This clonotype was detected only a few times. The chain is built from TRBV20-1 and TRBJ2-7; 15 nucleotides align to TRBD2. J was trimmed by 4 bases and V by 5 bases; bases with no gene match: 3. The V gene's germline CDR1 is DFQATT and CDR2 SNEGSKA (reference sequence). The CDR3 covers 14 residues. In DNA, the CDR3 is TGCAGTGCTGCCGGACTAGCGGGAGGGTACGAGCAGTACTTC. Encoded protein: CSAAGLAGGYEQYF.

This clonotype was counted ten times or more. This chain links TRBV2 with TRBJ1-4; TRBD1 might be the D (6 bases). The germline V and J ends were trimmed by 6 bases and 4 bases, with 21 bases remaining between them. CDR3 length: 17 residues. Per the germline V gene, CDR1 is SNHLY and CDR2 is FYNNEI. The CDR3 is CASSQDPTGLNNEKLFF. As DNA, the CDR3 is TGTGCCAGCAGCCAAGACCCGACAGGCCTTAATAATGAAAAACTGTTTTTT.

This clonotype was recorded many times. The rearrangement joins TRBV20-1 to TRBJ2-1; 7 nucleotides line up with TRBD2. CDR3 length: 15 residues. With 4 bases clipped from V and 0 bases from J, the junction kept 6 bases outside the gene matches. CDR1 and CDR2 (germline): DFQATT, SNEGSKA (reference sequence). The CDR3 DNA sequence: TGCAGTGCTAACCCAGCGGGGAGCTCCTACAATGAGCAGTTCTTC. It encodes CSANPAGSSYNEQFF.

As for this clonotype: Just one base apart from a much larger clone, this may be a read error. Likely a read error: the CDR3 ends without its conserved phenylalanine or tryptophan. V and J are TRBV6-1 and TRBJ1-3; maybe TRBD1 (5 bases). The length of the CDR3 is 14 residues. The germline gives CDR1 MNHNS, CDR2 SASEGT. Trimming removed 7 bases at V and 0 bases at J, with 10 bases between. CDR3 residues: CASTPDSSGNTIYL. The DNA for the CDR3 is TGTGCCAGCACTCCTGACAGCTCTGGAAACACCATATATCTT.

This clonotype was observed a few times. The chain employs TRBV20-1 and TRBJ2-1; D is undetermined. Trimming shortened V by 3 bases and J by 0 bases, and 18 bases separated the two germline ends. The germline CDR1 and CDR2 sequences are DFQATT and SNEGSKA (reference sequence). The CDR3 runs 17 residues. In DNA form, the CDR3 reads TGCAGTGCTAGGAGCCCCCTACAGTGGAGCTCCTACAATGAGCAGTTCTTC. Protein: CSARSPLQWSSYNEQFF.

This clonotype was seen ten or more times. V gene TRBV11-2 combines with J gene TRBJ2-7; 12 bases are a match to TRBD2. The germline V gene encodes CDR1 SGHAT and CDR2 FQNNGV. The CDR3 runs 15 residues. The junction had 4 bases not matched to a gene; V was cut back by 5 bases and J by 2 bases. The DNA for the CDR3 is TGTGCCAGCAGCATGTGGACTAGCGGGACCTACGAGCAGTACTTC. This translates into CASSMWTSGTYEQYF.

This clonotype showed up many times. The chain joins TRBV10-2 to TRBJ2-5; D might be TRBD2 (6 bases). Looked up from germline, CDR1 is WSHSY and CDR2 is SAAADI. Trimming took 5 bases from V and 5 from J, leaving 15 bases between them. CDR3 size: 14 residues. This CDR3 is CASSLGGGSETQYF. In nucleotides, the CDR3 is TGCGCCAGCAGTCTCGGCGGAGGGTCGGAGACCCAGTACTTC.

At least ten counts were recorded for this clonotype. V usage is TRBV27 and J usage is TRBJ2-3; tentatively, D is TRBD1 (5 bases). The germline V gene encodes CDR1 MNHEY and CDR2 SMNVEV (reference sequence). V lost 3 bases, J lost 0 bases, and 10 bases lay in between. The CDR3 is 15 amino acids. This CDR3 is CASSFAGLSTDTQYF. The CDR3 DNA sequence: TGTGCCAGCAGTTTCGCAGGGCTTAGCACAGATACGCAGTATTTT.

At least ten counts were recorded for this clonotype. This chain connects TRBV12-3 or TRBV12-4 to TRBJ2-3, with 8 bases matching TRBD1. The V segment lost 6 bases and the J segment 1 base; nucleotides outside the gene matches: 3. The CDR3 is made up of 14 amino acids. The CDR3 reads CASRTGVGTDTQYF. CDR3 nucleotides: TGTGCCAGCAGGACAGGGGTTGGCACAGATACGCAGTATTTT.